A selection of T cell receptor beta chains follows, all from one sample in a study of blood T cell repertoires in COVID-19. Using immunoSEQ multiplex PCR, the repertoire was profiled, and TCRdb retains in-frame clones only, with some absent. This repertoire shows 140,000 or so clones, more than 80% found once; its top ten account for around 3.3%. Sequenced sample: peripheral blood. The origin of the receptors is a woman in her sixties or seventies with active COVID-19. CDR3s include the opening cysteine and the closing phenylalanine or tryptophan. The D gene is left open where the match is weak. Clone size appears in some rows only: once, few, many, or a class for an expanded clone.

j_call d_call clone_size v_call cdr3_length cdr3_nt cdr3_aa
TRBJ2-7 NA NA TRBV6-5 12 TGTGCCAGCAGTTATAACACCTACGAGCAGTACTTC CASSYNTYEQYF
TRBJ2-2 NA NA TRBV7-8 12 TGTGCCAGCAGCGTCATTTCCGGGGAGCTGTTTTTT CASSVISGELFF
TRBJ2-5 TRBD1 NA TRBV3-1/TRBV3-2 17 TGTGCCAGCAGCCCGGCGCGGGACAGGGGCATTGAAGAGACCCAGTACTTC CASSPARDRGIEETQYF
TRBJ1-1 NA NA TRBV14 14 TGTGCCAGCAGCCAGGGGGCTCGGAACACTGAAGCTTTCTTT CASSQGARNTEAFF
TRBJ1-6 TRBD1 NA TRBV5-1 15 TGCGCCAGCAGCGGGGGACAGGGTGATAATTCACCCCTCCACTTT CASSGGQGDNSPLHF
TRBJ2-7 NA NA TRBV7-9 15 TGTGCCAGCAGCCCTAGCGCAGCAGGGTTATATGAGCAGTACTTC CASSPSAAGLYEQYF
TRBJ1-1 NA NA TRBV9 13 TGTGCCAGCAGCGTAGGGGCAGAGAGTGAAGCTTTCTTT CASSVGAESEAFF
TRBJ1-3 NA few TRBV30 15 TGTGCCTGGAGTCGCAGTCTTTCCTCTGGAAACACCATATATTTT CAWSRSLSSGNTIYF
TRBJ1-3 NA NA TRBV9 14 TGTGCCAGCAGCCTAGTAGGGGCGGGAAACACCATATATTTT CASSLVGAGNTIYF
TRBJ1-1 NA NA TRBV2 15 TGTGCCAGCAGTGAAGCGCTTAACGCGGGCACTGAAGCTTTCTTT CASSEALNAGTEAFF
TRBJ1-5 TRBD1 NA TRBV7-2 15 TGTGCCAGCAGCCAACAGGGGGCGCTGGATCAGCCCCAGCATTTT CASSQQGALDQPQHF
TRBJ1-2 NA NA TRBV2 14 TGTGCCAGCAGTGAATACTCAACTAGCGGGGGCTACACCTTC CASSEYSTSGGYTF
TRBJ2-7 NA NA TRBV5-5 14 TGTGCCAGCAGCTTGGTAGGACTTATCCACGAGCAGTACTTC CASSLVGLIHEQYF
TRBJ2-4 TRBD2 NA TRBV28 17 TGTGCCAGCAGTTTAACGGGACTAGCGGGAGGCGGTGACATTCAGTACTTC CASSLTGLAGGGDIQYF
TRBJ1-6 NA NA TRBV5-5 15 TGTGCCAGCAGCAACCTCCCAGCCTATAATTCACCCCTCCACTTT CASSNLPAYNSPLHF
TRBJ1-5 NA NA TRBV10-1 13 TGCGCCAGCCCGCAAGCCAGCAATCAGCCCCAGCATTTT CASPQASNQPQHF
TRBJ1-4 TRBD1 few TRBV28 14 TGTGCCAGCAGTCTGGACAGGGGGCGTGAAAAACTGTTTTTT CASSLDRGREKLFF
TRBJ1-4 TRBD1 NA TRBV7-2 15 TGTGCCAGCAGCGTGTTGGACAGGGCGGATGAAAAACTGTTTTTT CASSVLDRADEKLFF
TRBJ2-3 NA NA TRBV6-2/TRBV6-3 12 TGTGCCAGCAGTAAGACAACAGATACGCAGTATTTT CASSKTTDTQYF
TRBJ1-5 TRBD1 NA TRBV6-5 15 TGTGCCAGCAGTTCCCCTTCTCAGGGGGATCAGCCCCAGCATTTT CASSSPSQGDQPQHF
TRBJ2-1 TRBD2 NA TRBV6-5 16 TGTGCCAGCAGTTACTCTACTAGCGGGAGGGCCAATGAGCAGTTCTTC CASSYSTSGRANEQFF
TRBJ2-5 TRBD2 NA TRBV28 16 TGTGCCAGCAGTACTACGGGACTAGCAGGTTGGGGGACCCAGTACTTC CASSTTGLAGWGTQYF
TRBJ2-7 NA NA TRBV15 15 TGTGCCACCAGCAGAGAAGGGGTAGATAGCTACGAGCAGTACTTC CATSREGVDSYEQYF
TRBJ2-1 TRBD2 NA TRBV3-1/TRBV3-2 15 TGTGCCAGCGGCTACGGGATGCTAGCGGGAGACGAGCAGTTCTTC CASGYGMLAGDEQFF
TRBJ2-7 NA NA TRBV2 11 TGTGCCAGCAGGTGGGAGGAGGAGCAGTACTTC CASRWEEEQYF
TRBJ2-5 TRBD2 once TRBV6-1 15 TGTGCCAGCAGTGAATCGCAGGGAGGGTGGGAGACCCAGTACTTC CASSESQGGWETQYF
TRBJ1-5 NA NA TRBV30 13 TGTGCCTGGAGTCCAGGGTTGAATCAGCCCCAGCATTTT CAWSPGLNQPQHF
TRBJ2-2 TRBD1 NA TRBV18 15 TGTGCCAGCTCACAGCGACAGGGTCACACCGGGGAGCTGTTTTTT CASSQRQGHTGELFF
TRBJ2-4 TRBD2 NA TRBV7-2 15 TGTGCCAGCACGCGCTCCGGGACTACCGAAAACATTCAGTACTTC CASTRSGTTENIQYF
TRBJ2-7 TRBD1 NA TRBV19 14 TGTGCCAGTAGACCGGGACAGGGGGCAGGTGAGCAGTACTTC CASRPGQGAGEQYF
TRBJ2-3 TRBD2 NA TRBV7-2 14 TGTGCCAGCGGGACTAGCGGGAGAACAGATACGCAGTATTTT CASGTSGRTDTQYF
TRBJ2-5 TRBD2 NA TRBV10-3 16 TGTGCCATCAGTGGGGGGACTAGCGGTCCCCAGAAGACCCAGTACTTC CAISGGTSGPQKTQYF
TRBJ1-4 NA NA TRBV3-1/TRBV3-2 16 TGTGCCAGCAGCCAATCGGGTCGTGGAGAGACCGAAAAACTGTTTTTT CASSQSGRGETEKLFF
TRBJ2-1 NA NA TRBV5-1 11 TGCGCCAGCAGCTCTGACACCGAGCAGTTCTTC CASSSDTEQFF
TRBJ2-1 TRBD2 once TRBV4-3 15 TGCGCCAGCAGCCAGGGGACTAGCTCCTACAATGAGCAGTTCTTC CASSQGTSSYNEQFF
TRBJ2-3 TRBD2 NA TRBV4-2 16 TGTGCCAGCAGCCAACAGACTAGCGGGGGCTTGGATACGCAGTATTTT CASSQQTSGGLDTQYF
TRBJ2-1 NA NA TRBV5-6 18 TGTGCCAGCAGCTTGGGCAGAGGGGGATCCAGCTCCTACAATGAGCAGTTCTTC CASSLGRGGSSSYNEQFF
TRBJ2-1 NA NA TRBV4-1 19 TGCGCCAGCAGCCAAAGCCGCTTGGGAGCAGGGACTTCCTACAATGAGCAGTTCTTC CASSQSRLGAGTSYNEQFF
TRBJ1-5 TRBD1 NA TRBV18 15 TGTGCCAGCTCAGAGACGGGACAGGGTTATCAGCCCCAGCATTTT CASSETGQGYQPQHF
TRBJ2-1 NA NA TRBV20-1 11 TGCAGTGCTAGGGGGCCCAATGAGCAGTTCTTC CSARGPNEQFF
TRBJ1-5 NA NA TRBV6-5 16 TGTGCCAGCAGTTACTCGAGGGAACAGGGAACTCAGCCCCAGCATTTT CASSYSREQGTQPQHF
TRBJ1-5 NA NA TRBV7-2 15 TGCGCCAGCAGCTTAGCGGGGGGGCAGCATCAGCCCCAGCATTTT CASSLAGGQHQPQHF
TRBJ1-1 TRBD1 few TRBV18 15 TGTGCCAGCTCGCTGGACAGGGCCGTGAACACTGAAGCTTTCTTT CASSLDRAVNTEAFF
TRBJ2-7 TRBD2 NA TRBV19 16 TGTGCCAGTTCGCTAACCCTACTAGCGGGAGGATACGAGCAGTACTTC CASSLTLLAGGYEQYF
TRBJ1-2 TRBD1 NA TRBV7-9 14 TGTGCCAGCGGAAAGACAGGGTTCGTCTATGGCTACACCTTC CASGKTGFVYGYTF
TRBJ2-7 TRBD2 NA TRBV7-2 18 TGTGCCAGCAGCTCGCTTCCGACGACTAGCGGGGCTTCCTACGAGCAGTACTTC CASSSLPTTSGASYEQYF
TRBJ2-7 NA NA TRBV4-1 14 TGCGCCAGCAGCCCGGGGGGCGGGACCTTCGAGCAGTACTTC CASSPGGGTFEQYF
TRBJ2-2 TRBD1 NA TRBV5-1 15 TGCGCCAGCAGCTCGGGACAGGGCCTTACCGGGGAGCTGTTTTTT CASSSGQGLTGELFF
TRBJ2-7 TRBD2 NA TRBV4-2 15 TGTGCCAGCAGTAGAGGGCGGGAGATACCCTACGAGCAGTACTTC CASSRGREIPYEQYF
TRBJ1-2 NA NA TRBV5-4 15 TGTGCCAGCAGCCCAGATACCCAATCTAACTATGGCTACACCTTC CASSPDTQSNYGYTF
TRBJ2-7 NA NA TRBV7-6 15 TGTGCCAGCAGCTTGAGAGCGGAGAGCTCCTACGAGCAGTACTTC CASSLRAESSYEQYF
TRBJ2-7 NA NA TRBV4-2 12 TGTGCCAGCAGCCAAGGGAGCTACGAGCAGTACTTC CASSQGSYEQYF
TRBJ2-3 NA NA TRBV7-8 17 TGTGCCAGCAGTTCACTTCCCCGGACAGCCAGCACAGATACGCAGTATTTT CASSSLPRTASTDTQYF